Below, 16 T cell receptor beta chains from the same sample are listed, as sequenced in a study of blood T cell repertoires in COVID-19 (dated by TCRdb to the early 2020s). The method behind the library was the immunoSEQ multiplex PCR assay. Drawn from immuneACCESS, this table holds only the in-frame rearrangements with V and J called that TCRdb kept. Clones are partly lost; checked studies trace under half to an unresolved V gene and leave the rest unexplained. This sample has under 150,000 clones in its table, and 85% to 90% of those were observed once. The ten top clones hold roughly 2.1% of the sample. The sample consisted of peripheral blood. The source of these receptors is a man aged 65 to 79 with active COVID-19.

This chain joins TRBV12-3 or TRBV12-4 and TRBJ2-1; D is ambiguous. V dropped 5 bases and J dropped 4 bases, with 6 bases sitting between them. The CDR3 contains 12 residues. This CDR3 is CASSPRYNEQFF. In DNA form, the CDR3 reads TGTGCCAGCAGTCCCCGGTACAATGAGCAGTTCTTC.

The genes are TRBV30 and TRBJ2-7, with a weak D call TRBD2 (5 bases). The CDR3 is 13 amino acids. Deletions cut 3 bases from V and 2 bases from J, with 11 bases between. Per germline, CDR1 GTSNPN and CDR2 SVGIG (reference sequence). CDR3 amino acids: CAWRVDGTYEQYF. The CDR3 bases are TGTGCCTGGAGGGTGGACGGGACCTACGAGCAGTACTTC.

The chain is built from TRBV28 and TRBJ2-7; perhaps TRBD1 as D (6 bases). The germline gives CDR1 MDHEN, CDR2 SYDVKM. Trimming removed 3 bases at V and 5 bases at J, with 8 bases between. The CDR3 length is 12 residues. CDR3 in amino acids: CASSFKGDEQYF. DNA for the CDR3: TGTGCCAGCAGTTTTAAGGGGGACGAGCAGTACTTC. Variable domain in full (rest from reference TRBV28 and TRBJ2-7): DVKVTQSSRYLVKRTGEKVFLECVQDMDHENMFWYRQDPGLGLRLIYFSYDVKMKEKGDIPEGYSVSREKKERFSLILESASTNQTSMYLCASSFKGDEQYFGPGTRLTVT.

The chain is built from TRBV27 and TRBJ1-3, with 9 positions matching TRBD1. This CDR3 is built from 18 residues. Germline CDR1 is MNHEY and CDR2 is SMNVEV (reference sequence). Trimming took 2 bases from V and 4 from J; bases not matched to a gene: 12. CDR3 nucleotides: TGTGCCAGCAGTTTACGAGGGGTACAGGGGGCGCGAGGAAACACCATATATTTT. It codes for CASSLRGVQGARGNTIYF.

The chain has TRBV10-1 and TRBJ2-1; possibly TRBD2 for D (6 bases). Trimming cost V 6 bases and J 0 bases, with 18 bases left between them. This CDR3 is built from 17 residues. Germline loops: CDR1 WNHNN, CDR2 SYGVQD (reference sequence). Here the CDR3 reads CASSLIPAGSSYNEQFF. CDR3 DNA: TGCGCCAGCAGCCTTATCCCAGCGGGTAGCTCCTACAATGAGCAGTTCTTC.

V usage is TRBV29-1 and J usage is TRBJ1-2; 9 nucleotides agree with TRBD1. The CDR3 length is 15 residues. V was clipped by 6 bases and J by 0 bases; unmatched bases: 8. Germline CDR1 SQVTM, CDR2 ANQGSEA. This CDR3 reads CSVRARDRANYGYTF. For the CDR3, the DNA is TGCAGCGTCCGGGCTCGGGACAGGGCTAACTATGGCTACACCTTC.

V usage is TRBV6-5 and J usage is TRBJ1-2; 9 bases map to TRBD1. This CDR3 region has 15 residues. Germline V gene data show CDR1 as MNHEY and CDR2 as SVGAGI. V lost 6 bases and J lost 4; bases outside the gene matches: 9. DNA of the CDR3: TGTGCCAGCAGGCTTAGCCCGGGACAGGGCTATGGCTACACCTTC. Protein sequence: CASRLSPGQGYGYTF.

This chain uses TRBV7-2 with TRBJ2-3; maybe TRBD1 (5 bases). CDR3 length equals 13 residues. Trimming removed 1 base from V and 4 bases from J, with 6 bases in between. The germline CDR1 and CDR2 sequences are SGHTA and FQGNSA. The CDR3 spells CASSLGGPDTQYF. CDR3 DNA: TGTGCCAGCAGCTTAGGGGGCCCAGATACGCAGTATTTT.

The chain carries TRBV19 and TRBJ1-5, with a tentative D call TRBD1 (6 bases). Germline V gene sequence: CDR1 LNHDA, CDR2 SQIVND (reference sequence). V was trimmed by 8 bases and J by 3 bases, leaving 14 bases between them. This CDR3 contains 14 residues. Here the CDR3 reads CASSLRDTNQPQHF. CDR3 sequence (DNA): TGTGCCAGTTCCCTCCGGGACACCAATCAGCCCCAGCATTTT.

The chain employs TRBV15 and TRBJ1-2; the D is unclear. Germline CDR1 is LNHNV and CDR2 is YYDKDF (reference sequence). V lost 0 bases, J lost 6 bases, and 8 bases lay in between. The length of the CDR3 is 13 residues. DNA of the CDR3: TGTGCCACCAGCAGAGATCGCGGGGATGGCTACACCTTC. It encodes CATSRDRGDGYTF.

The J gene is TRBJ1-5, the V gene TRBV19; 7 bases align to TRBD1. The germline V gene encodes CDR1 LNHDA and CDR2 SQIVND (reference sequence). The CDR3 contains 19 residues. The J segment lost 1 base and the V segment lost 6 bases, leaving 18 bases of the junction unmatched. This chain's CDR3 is CASSRPLQGTLVSNQPQHF. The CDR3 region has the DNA TGTGCCAGTAGCCGACCCCTACAGGGGACTCTGGTGAGCAATCAGCCCCAGCATTTT.

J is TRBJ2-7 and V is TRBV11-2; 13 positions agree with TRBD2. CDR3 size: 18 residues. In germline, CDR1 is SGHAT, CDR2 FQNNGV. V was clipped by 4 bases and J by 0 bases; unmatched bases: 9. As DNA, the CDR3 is TGTGCCAGCAGCTCGCTGCGGACTAGCGGGGGTAGCTCCTACGAGCAGTACTTC. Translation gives CASSSLRTSGGSSYEQYF.

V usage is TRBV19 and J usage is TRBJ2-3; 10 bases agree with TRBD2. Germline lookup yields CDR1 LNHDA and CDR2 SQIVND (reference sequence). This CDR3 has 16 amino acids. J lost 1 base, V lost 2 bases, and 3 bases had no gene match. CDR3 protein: CASSIQLAGGTDTQYF. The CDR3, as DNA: TGTGCCAGTAGTATACAGCTAGCGGGAGGCACAGATACGCAGTATTTT. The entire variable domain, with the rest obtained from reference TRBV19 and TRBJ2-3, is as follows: DGGITQSPKYLFRKEGQNVTLSCEQNLNHDAMYWYRQDPGQGLRLIYYSQIVNDFQKGDIAEGYSVSREKKESFPLTVTSAQKNPTAFYLCASSIQLAGGTDTQYFGPGTRLTVL.

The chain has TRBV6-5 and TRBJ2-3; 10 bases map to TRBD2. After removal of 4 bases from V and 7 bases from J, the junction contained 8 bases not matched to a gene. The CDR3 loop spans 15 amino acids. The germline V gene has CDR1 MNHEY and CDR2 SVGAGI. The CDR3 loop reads CASSLTSGQRNTQYF. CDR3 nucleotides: TGTGCCAGCAGTTTGACTAGCGGGCAGCGAAATACGCAGTATTTT.

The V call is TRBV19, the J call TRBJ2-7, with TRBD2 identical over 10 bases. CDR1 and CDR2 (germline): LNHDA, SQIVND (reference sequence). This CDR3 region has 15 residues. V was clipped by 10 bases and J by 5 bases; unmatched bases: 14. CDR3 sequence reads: CATSGASGRVNEQYF. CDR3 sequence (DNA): TGTGCCACGTCCGGGGCTAGCGGGAGAGTCAACGAGCAGTACTTC.

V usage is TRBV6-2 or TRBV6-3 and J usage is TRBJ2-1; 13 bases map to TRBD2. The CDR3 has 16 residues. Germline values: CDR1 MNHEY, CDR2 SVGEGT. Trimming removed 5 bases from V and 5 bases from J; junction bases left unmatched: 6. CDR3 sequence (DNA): TGTGCCAGCAGTATCTGGACTAGCGGGAGTCACAATGAGCAGTTCTTC. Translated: CASSIWTSGSHNEQFF.